This is a list of T cell receptor beta chains from one sample in a study of cytomegalovirus exposure and HLA in healthy donors. Clones were sequenced by immunoSEQ multiplex PCR, and TCRdb holds only the in-frame ones, with some missing. This table has approximately 300,000 clones, 87% appearing once. Sample: PBMCs. The source is a young woman in good health and CMV-seropositive. Each CDR3 is given with its conserved first and last residue. Each record gives: clone size, V gene, J gene, D gene, CDR3 protein, CDR3 DNA. A D gene is named only where the DNA matches it firmly. Clone size, where shown, is once, few, many, or a class for clones that have expanded.

>.|TRBV25-1|TRBJ1-1|.
CASSSQVAEAFF
TGTGCCAGCAGTAGCCAGGTGGCTGAAGCTTTCTTT
>.|TRBV12-5|TRBJ2-5|.
CASGLEETQYF
TGTGCTAGTGGTTTAGAGGAGACCCAGTACTTC
>.|TRBV7-9|TRBJ1-1|.
CASGKGLIEAFF
TGTGCCAGCGGGAAGGGTTTGATTGAAGCTTTCTTT
>.|TRBV7-8|TRBJ2-2|.
CASSLRGGGELFF
TGTGCCAGCAGCTTACGGGGTGGCGGGGAGCTGTTTTTT
>.|TRBV27|TRBJ2-1|TRBD2
CASSFNGLAGRYNEQFF
TGTGCCAGCAGTTTTAACGGACTAGCGGGGAGATACAATGAGCAGTTCTTC
>.|TRBV28|TRBJ2-7|.
CASSPTPVIDSYEQYF
TGTGCCAGCAGCCCAACTCCCGTCATCGACTCCTACGAGCAGTACTTC
>.|TRBV4-3|TRBJ2-7|.
CASSQDPGPGWEQYF
TGCGCCAGCAGCCAAGATCCAGGGCCAGGGTGGGAGCAGTACTTC
>.|TRBV4-1|TRBJ1-5|TRBD1
CASSQLGQTNNQPQHF
TGCGCCAGCAGCCAACTGGGACAGACGAACAATCAGCCCCAGCATTTT
>.|TRBV19|TRBJ1-1|.
CASSPTSNTEAFF
TGTGCCAGTAGCCCTACATCGAACACTGAAGCTTTCTTT
>.|TRBV4-1|TRBJ1-2|.
CASSQGGGQTYGYTF
TGCGCCAGCAGCCAAGGAGGAGGGCAAACCTATGGCTACACCTTC
>.|TRBV20-1|TRBJ2-7|.
CSASTRGEQYF
TGCAGTGCGTCCACGCGGGGCGAGCAGTACTTC
>.|TRBV6-5|TRBJ1-5|.
CASRKTSGSNQPQHF
TGTGCCAGCAGAAAGACAAGCGGTAGCAATCAGCCCCAGCATTTT
>once|TRBV6-1|TRBJ2-1|.
CASSETWWDLTQFF
TGTGCCAGCAGTGAAACGTGGTGGGACTTGACGCAGTTCTTC
>.|TRBV10-3|TRBJ2-1|.
CAITDPGGRSHNEQFF
TGTGCCATCACCGACCCGGGCGGCCGGTCCCACAATGAGCAGTTCTTC
>.|TRBV4-3|TRBJ1-6|.
CASSQEGYRVGSPLHF
TGCGCCAGCAGCCAAGAAGGGTACAGGGTAGGCTCACCCCTCCACTTT
>.|TRBV28|TRBJ1-5|.
CASNLSGGLRISNQPQHF
TGTGCCAGCAACCTATCGGGGGGGCTTAGAATTAGCAATCAGCCCCAGCATTTT
>.|TRBV27|TRBJ2-7|.
CASSLSGGDRTYEQYF
TGTGCCAGCAGTTTATCGGGCGGGGACAGAACCTACGAGCAGTACTTC
>.|TRBV28|TRBJ1-2|.
CASSSPTTGGCTF
TGTGCCAGCAGTTCACCCACGACAGGAGGCTGCACCTTC
>.|TRBV7-6|TRBJ2-1|.
CASSSSGADYNEQFF
TGTGCCAGCAGCTCCTCAGGGGCGGATTACAATGAGCAGTTCTTC
>once|TRBV6-5|TRBJ1-2|TRBD1
CASSFLTGDDYGYTF
TGTGCCAGCAGTTTCCTGACAGGGGATGACTATGGCTACACCTTC
>few|TRBV6-6|TRBJ2-7|TRBD1
CASRQGQGVHEQYF
TGTGCCAGCAGACAGGGACAGGGGGTACACGAGCAGTACTTC
>.|TRBV2|TRBJ1-2|.
CASSEGPSNGYTF
TGTGCCAGCAGTGAGGGGCCGAGCAATGGCTACACCTTC
>.|TRBV25-1|TRBJ1-3|.
CASSDTGPGNTIYF
TGTGCCAGCAGTGACACAGGGCCCGGAAACACCATATATTTT
>.|TRBV27|TRBJ1-1|.
CASSLRQNTEAFF
TGTGCCAGCAGTTTAAGGCAGAACACTGAAGCTTTCTTT